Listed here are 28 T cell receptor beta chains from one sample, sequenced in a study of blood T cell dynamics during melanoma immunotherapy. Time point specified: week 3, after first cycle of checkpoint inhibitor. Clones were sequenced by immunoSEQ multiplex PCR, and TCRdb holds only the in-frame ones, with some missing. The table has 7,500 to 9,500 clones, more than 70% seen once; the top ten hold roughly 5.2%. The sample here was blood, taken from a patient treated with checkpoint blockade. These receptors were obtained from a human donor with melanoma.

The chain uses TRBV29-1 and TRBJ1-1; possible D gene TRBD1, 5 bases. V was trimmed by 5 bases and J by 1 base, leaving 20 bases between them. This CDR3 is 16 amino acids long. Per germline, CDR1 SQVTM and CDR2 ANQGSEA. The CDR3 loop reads CSVSWGGEGRNTEAFF. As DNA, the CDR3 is TGCAGCGTTAGTTGGGGTGGGGAGGGGAGGAACACTGAAGCTTTCTTT.

CDR3 nucleotide sequence: TGCGCCAGCAGTGAACAGGTCCCCTATGGCTACACCTTC. Its protein is CASSEQVPYGYTF. This rearrangement joins TRBV10-1 to TRBJ1-2, with a possible D match to TRBD1 (5 bases). The length of the CDR3 is 13 residues. V was clipped by 3 bases and J by 4 bases, with 9 bases between them. Germline CDR1 reads WNHNN; CDR2 reads SYGVQD (reference sequence).

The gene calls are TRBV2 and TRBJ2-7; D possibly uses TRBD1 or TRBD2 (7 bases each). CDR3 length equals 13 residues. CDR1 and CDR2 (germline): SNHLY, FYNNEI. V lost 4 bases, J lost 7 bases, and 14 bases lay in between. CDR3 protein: CASSGTGAGEQYV. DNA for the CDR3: TGTGCCAGCAGTGGGACAGGAGCGGGAGAGCAGTACGTC.

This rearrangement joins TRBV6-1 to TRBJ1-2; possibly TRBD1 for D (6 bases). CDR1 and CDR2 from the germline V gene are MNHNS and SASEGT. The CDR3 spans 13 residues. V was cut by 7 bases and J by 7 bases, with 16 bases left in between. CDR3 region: CASTKDRIFGYTF. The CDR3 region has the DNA TGTGCCAGCACCAAGGACAGAATTTTTGGCTACACCTTC.

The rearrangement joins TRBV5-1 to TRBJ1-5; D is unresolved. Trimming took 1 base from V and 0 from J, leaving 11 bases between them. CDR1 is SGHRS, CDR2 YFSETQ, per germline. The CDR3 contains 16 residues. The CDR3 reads CASSLLGSYSNQPQHF. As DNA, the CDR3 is TGCGCCAGCAGCTTGCTGGGCAGTTATAGCAATCAGCCCCAGCATTTT.

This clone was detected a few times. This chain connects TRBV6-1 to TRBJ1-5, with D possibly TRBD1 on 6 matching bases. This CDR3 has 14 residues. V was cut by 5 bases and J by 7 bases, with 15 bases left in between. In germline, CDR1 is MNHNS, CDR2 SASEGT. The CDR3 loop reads CASSLQGGGQPQHF. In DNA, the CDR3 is TGTGCCAGCAGTTTACAGGGCGGGGGGCAGCCCCAGCATTTT.

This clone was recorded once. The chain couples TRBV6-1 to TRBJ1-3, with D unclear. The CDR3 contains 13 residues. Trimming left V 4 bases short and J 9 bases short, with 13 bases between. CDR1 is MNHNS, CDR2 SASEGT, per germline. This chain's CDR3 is CASSVEPASTIYF. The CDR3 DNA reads TGTGCCAGCAGTGTTGAGCCGGCTAGCACCATATATTTT.

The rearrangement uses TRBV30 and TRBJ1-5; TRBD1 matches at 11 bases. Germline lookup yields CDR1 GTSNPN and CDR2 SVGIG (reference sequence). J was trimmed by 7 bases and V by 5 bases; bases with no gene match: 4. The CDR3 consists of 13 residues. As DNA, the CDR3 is TGTGCCTGGGGAAGGACAGGGGGCCAGCCCCAGCATTTT. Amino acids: CAWGRTGGQPQHF.

CDR3 coding DNA: TGCGCCAGCAGCTCGGGACAGGGGGGTTACGAGCAGTACTTC. Amino acids: CASSSGQGGYEQYF. The V gene is TRBV5-1, the J gene TRBJ2-5; 11 bases agree with TRBD1. The better agreement between TRBJ2-7 and the DNA end casts doubt on the J call. Germline-derived CDR1 and CDR2 are SGHRS and YFSETQ. CDR3 length: 14 residues.

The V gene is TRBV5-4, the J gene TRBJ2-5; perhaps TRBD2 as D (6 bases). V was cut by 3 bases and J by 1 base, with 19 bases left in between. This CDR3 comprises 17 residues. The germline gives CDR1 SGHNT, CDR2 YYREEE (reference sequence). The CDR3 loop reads CASSSDGRRSSQETQYF. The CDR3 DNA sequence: TGTGCCAGCAGCTCCGATGGGAGGCGATCATCCCAAGAGACCCAGTACTTC.

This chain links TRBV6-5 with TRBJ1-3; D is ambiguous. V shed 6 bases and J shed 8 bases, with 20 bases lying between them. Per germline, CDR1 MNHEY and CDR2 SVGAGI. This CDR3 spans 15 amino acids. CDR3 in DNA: TGTGCCAGCAGCGCCGTATTCGACAATGGGTACACCATATATTTT. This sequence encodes CASSAVFDNGYTIYF.

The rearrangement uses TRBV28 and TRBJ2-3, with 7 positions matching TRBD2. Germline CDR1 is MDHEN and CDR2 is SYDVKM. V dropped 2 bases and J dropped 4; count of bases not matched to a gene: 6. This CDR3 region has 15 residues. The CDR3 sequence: CASSLGRGGADTQYF. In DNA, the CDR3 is TGTGCCAGCAGTTTAGGACGGGGAGGGGCAGATACGCAGTATTTT.

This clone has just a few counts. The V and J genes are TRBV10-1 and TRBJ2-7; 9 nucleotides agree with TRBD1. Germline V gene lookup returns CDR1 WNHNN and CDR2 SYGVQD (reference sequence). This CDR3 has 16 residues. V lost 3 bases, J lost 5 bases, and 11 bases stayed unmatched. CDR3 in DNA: TGCGCCAGCAGTGACAGGTTCGGACAGGGGAGAGACGAGCAGTACTTC. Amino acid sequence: CASSDRFGQGRDEQYF.

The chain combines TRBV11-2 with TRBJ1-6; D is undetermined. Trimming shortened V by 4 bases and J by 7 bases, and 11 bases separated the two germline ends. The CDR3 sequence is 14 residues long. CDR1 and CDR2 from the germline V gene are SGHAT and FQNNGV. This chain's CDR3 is CASSSRPENSPLHF. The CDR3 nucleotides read TGTGCCAGCAGCTCCCGGCCAGAAAATTCACCCCTCCACTTT.

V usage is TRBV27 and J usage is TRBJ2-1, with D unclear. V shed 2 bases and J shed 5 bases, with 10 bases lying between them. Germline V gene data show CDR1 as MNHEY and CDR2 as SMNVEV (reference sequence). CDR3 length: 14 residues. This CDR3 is CASSLVRPNNEQFF. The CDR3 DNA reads TGTGCCAGCAGTTTAGTCAGGCCCAACAATGAGCAGTTCTTC.

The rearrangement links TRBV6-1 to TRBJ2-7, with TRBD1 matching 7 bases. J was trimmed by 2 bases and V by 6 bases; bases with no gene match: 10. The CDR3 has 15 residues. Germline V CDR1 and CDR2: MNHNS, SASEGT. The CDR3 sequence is CASSARQGWAYEQYF. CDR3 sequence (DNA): TGTGCCAGCAGCGCCCGACAGGGTTGGGCCTACGAGCAGTACTTC.

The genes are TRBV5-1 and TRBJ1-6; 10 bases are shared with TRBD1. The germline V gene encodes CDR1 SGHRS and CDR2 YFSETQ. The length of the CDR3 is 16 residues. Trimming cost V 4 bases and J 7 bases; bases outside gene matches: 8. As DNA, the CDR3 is TGCGCCAGCAGCCCTAGACCGGGACAGGGGAATTCACCCCTCCACTTT. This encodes CASSPRPGQGNSPLHF.

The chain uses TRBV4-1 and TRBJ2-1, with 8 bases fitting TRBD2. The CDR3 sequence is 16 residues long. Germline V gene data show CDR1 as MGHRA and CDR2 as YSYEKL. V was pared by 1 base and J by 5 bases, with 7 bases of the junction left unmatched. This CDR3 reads CASSQGSGGPHNEQFF. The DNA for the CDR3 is TGCGCCAGCAGCCAAGGCTCGGGAGGGCCCCACAATGAGCAGTTCTTC.

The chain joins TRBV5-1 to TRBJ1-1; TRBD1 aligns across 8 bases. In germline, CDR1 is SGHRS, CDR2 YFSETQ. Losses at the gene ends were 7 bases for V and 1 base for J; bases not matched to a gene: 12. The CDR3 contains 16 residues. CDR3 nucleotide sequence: TGCGCCAGCGGCCCAGACAGGGGAGACGGGAACACTGAAGCTTTCTTT. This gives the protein CASGPDRGDGNTEAFF.

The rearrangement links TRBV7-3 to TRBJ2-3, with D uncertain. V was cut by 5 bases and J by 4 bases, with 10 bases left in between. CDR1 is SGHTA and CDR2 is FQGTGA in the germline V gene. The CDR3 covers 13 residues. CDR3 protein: CASSPNSPDTQYF. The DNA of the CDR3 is TGTGCCAGCAGCCCAAACTCCCCAGATACGCAGTATTTT.

The CDR3 region has the DNA TGTGCCAGCAGTCTCCAGGGCGGGAATCAGCCCCAGCATTTT. Translation gives CASSLQGGNQPQHF. The genes are TRBV2 and TRBJ1-5; D is possibly TRBD1 (5 bases). Germline V CDR1 and CDR2: SNHLY, FYNNEI. V was clipped by 5 bases and J by 4 bases, with 12 bases between them. The CDR3 consists of 14 residues.

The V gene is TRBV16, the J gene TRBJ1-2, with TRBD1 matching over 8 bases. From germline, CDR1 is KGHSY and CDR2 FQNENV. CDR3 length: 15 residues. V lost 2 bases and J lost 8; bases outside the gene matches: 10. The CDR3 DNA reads TGTGCCAGCAGCCAAACCTTGGACAGGGAGAAGGGCTACACCTTC. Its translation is CASSQTLDREKGYTF.

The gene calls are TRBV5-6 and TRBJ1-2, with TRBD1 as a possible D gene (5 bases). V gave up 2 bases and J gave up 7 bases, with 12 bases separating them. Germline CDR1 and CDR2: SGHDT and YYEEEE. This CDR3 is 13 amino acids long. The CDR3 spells CASSFVGRAGYTF. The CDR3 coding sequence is TGTGCCAGCAGCTTCGTTGGCAGGGCTGGCTACACCTTC.

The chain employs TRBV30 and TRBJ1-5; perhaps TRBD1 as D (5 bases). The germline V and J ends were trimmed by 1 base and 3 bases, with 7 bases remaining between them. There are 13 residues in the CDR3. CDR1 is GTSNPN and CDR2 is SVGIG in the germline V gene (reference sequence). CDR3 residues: CAWSEGNNQPQHF. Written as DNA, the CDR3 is TGTGCCTGGAGTGAGGGGAACAATCAGCCCCAGCATTTT.

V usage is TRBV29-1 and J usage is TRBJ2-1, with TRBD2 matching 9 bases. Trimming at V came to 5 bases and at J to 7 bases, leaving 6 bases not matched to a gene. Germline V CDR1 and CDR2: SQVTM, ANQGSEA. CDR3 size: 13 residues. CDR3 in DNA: TGCAGCGTTCGCCGGACTAGCGAAAATGAGCAGTTCTTC. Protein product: CSVRRTSENEQFF.

As DNA, the CDR3 is TGTGCCAGTAGTATCAACAGGCGACCTGAAGCTTTCTTT. This codes for CASSINRRPEAFF. The chain uses TRBV19 and TRBJ1-1, with a possible D match to TRBD1 (5 bases). The CDR3 is 13 amino acids. Germline loops: CDR1 LNHDA, CDR2 SQIVND (reference sequence). The V end lost 3 bases, the J end lost 6 bases, and 11 bases lay between the germline ends.

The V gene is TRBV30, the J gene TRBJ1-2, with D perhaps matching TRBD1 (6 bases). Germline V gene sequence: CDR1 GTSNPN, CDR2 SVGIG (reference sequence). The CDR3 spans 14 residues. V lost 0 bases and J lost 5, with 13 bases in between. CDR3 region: CAWSVGGQWYGYTF. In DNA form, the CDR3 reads TGTGCCTGGAGTGTAGGGGGGCAGTGGTATGGCTACACCTTC.

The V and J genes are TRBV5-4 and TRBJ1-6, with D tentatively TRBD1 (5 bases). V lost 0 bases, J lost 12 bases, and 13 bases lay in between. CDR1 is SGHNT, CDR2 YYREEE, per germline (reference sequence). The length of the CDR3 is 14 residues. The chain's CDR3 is CASSLERGMGPLHF. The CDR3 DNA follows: TGTGCCAGCAGCTTGGAACGGGGGATGGGACCCCTCCACTTT.